Included here is one T cell receptor (beta chain) sequence, with context. Its antigen is undetermined. The repertoire was sequenced with immunoSEQ multiplex PCR; TCRdb's copy has only in-frame clones and lacks some. Of 110,000 to 150,000 clones listed, 89% were seen once; the top ten hold 4.7%. This sample stems from a study of T cell responses to AZD1222 COVID-19 vaccine. Study background: Second-dose recipients at about 4 or about 12 weeks were treated as one pooled group. Overall study findings and caveats: The peak T cell response came first, and repertoires were sampled only after it. Females made up more of the donors, who were largely white British, and clonal diversity may have come out too low.

The V end lost 4 bases, the J end lost 0 bases, and 16 bases lay between the germline ends. The CDR3 has 17 residues. The germline gives CDR1 SGHDN, CDR2 FVKESK. The chain links TRBV14 to TRBJ2-4, with D possibly TRBD2 on 5 matching bases. The receptor was derived from an adult in good health. Sample: peripheral blood, taken on day 0 of AZD1222 vaccination. CDR3 amino acids: CASSRKIGVLAKNIQYF. The CDR3, as DNA: TGTGCCAGCAGCCGAAAAATCGGGGTTCTAGCCAAAAACATTCAGTACTTC.